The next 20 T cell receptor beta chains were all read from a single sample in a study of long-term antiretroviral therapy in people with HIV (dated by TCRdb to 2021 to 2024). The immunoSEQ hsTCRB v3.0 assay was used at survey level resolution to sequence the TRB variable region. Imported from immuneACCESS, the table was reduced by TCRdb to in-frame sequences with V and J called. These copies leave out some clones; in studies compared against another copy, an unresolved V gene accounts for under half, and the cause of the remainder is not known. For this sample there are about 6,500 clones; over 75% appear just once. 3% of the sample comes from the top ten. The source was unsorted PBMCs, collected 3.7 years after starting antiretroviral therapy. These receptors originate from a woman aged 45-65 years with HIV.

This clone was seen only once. The CDR3 is CASSGQGPDTQYF. The DNA of the CDR3 is TGCGCCAGCAGCGGTCAGGGACCAGATACGCAGTATTTT. The chain links TRBV5-1 to TRBJ2-3, with D perhaps assigned TRBD1 or TRBD2 (5 bases each). CDR1 and CDR2 (germline): SGHRS, YFSETQ. Trimming left V 4 bases short and J 4 bases short, with 10 bases between. The CDR3 covers 13 residues.

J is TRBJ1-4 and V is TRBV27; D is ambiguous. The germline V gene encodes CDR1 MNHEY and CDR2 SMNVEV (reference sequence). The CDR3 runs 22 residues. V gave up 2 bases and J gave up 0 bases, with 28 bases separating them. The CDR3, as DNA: TGTGCCAGCAGTTTAGCCCTTCTCTACCGTTCCAGCAAGCCCGCAACTAATGAAAAACTGTTTTTT. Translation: CASSLALLYRSSKPATNEKLFF.

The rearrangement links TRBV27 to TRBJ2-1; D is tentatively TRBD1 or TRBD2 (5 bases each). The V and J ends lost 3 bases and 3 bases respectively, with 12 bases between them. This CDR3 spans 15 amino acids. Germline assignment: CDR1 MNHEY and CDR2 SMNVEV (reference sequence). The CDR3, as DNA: TGTGCCAGCAGTTTGGGGGACGCGCGCTACAATGAGCAGTTCTTC. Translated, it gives CASSLGDARYNEQFF.

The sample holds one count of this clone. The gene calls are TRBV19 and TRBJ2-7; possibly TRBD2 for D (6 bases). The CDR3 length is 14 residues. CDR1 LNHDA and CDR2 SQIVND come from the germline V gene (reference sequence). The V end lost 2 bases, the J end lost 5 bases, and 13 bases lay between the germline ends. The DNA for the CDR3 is TGTGCCAGTAGTATAACGTCGGGGGAACACGAGCAGTACTTC. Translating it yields CASSITSGEHEQYF.

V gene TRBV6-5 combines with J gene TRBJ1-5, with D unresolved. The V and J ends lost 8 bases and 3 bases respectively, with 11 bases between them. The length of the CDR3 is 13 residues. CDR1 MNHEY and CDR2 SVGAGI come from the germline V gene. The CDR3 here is CASRIDINQPQHF. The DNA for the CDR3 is TGTGCCAGCCGCATCGACATCAATCAGCCCCAGCATTTT.

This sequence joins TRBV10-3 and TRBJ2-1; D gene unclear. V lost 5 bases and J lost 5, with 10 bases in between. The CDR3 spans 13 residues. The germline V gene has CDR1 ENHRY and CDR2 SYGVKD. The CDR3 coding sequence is TGTGCCATCAGTAGAGACGGCAACAATGAGCAGTTCTTC. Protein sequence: CAISRDGNNEQFF.

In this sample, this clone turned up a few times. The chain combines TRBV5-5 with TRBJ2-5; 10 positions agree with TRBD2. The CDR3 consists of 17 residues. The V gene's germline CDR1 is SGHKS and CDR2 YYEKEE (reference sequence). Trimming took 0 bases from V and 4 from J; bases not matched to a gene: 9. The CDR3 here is CASSLVDASGSAETQYF. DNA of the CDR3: TGTGCCAGCAGCTTGGTGGACGCTAGCGGGAGTGCAGAGACCCAGTACTTC.

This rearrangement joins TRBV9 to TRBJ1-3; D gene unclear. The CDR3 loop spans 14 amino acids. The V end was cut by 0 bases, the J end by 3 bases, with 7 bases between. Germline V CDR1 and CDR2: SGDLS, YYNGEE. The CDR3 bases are TGTGCCAGCAGCGTAGGAGGGTTTGGAAACACCATATATTTT. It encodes CASSVGGFGNTIYF.

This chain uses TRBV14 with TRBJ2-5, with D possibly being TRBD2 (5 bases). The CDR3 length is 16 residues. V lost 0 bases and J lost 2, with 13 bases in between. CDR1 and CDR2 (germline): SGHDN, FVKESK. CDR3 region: CASSQDGIPLQETQYF. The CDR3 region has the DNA TGTGCCAGCAGCCAAGACGGGATCCCGCTTCAAGAGACCCAGTACTTC.

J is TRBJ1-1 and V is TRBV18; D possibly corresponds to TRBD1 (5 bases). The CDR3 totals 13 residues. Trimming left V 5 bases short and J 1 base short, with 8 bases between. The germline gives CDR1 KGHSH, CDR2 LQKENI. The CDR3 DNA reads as TGTGCCAGCTCAATAGGGGAGAACACTGAAGCTTTCTTT. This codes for CASSIGENTEAFF.

Here the CDR3 DNA reads TGTGCCAGCTCACCCGGGACAGGGGGCGGCACTGAAGCTTTCTTT. This encodes CASSPGTGGGTEAFF. The chain has TRBV18 and TRBJ1-1; 12 nucleotides agree with TRBD1. V lost 3 bases, J lost 4 bases, and 3 bases stayed unmatched. Germline V gives CDR1 KGHSH, CDR2 LQKENI. This CDR3 is built from 15 residues.

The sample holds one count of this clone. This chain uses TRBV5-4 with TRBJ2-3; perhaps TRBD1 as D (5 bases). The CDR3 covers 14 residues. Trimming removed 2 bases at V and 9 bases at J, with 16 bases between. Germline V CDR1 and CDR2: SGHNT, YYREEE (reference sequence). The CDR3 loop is CASSFSIQGDTQYF. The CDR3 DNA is TGTGCCAGCAGCTTCTCTATCCAGGGTGACACGCAGTATTTT.

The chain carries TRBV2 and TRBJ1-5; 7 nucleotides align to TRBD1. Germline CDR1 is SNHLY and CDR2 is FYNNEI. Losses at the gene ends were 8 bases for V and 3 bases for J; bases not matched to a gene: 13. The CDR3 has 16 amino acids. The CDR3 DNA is TGTGCCAGCGCTGGACTAAACAGGGGCCTCAATCAGCCCCAGCATTTT. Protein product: CASAGLNRGLNQPQHF.

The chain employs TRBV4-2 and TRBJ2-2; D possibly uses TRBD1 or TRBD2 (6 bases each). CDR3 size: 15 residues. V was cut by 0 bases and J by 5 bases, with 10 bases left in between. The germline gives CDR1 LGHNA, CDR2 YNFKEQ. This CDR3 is CASSQEGGSTGELFF. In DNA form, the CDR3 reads TGTGCCAGCAGCCAAGAAGGGGGGAGTACCGGGGAGCTGTTTTTT.

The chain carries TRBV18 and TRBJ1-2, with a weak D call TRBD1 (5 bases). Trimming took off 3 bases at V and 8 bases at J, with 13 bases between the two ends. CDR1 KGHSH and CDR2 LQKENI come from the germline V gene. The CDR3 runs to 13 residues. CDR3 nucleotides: TGTGCCAGCTCACCCGACAGAGGTATGGGCTACACCTTC. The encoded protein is CASSPDRGMGYTF.

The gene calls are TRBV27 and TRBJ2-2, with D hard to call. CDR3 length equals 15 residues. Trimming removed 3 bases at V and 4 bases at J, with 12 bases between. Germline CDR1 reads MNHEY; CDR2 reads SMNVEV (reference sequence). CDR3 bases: TGTGCCAGCAGTTTCTCAGATAGGACCACCGGGGAGCTGTTTTTT. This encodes CASSFSDRTTGELFF.

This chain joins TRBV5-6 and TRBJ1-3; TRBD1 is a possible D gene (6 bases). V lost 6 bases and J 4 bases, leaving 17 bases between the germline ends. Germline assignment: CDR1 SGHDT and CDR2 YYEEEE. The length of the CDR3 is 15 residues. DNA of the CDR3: TGTGCCAGCACCCCTCGGGGGGCATCGGGAAACACCATATATTTT. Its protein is CASTPRGASGNTIYF.

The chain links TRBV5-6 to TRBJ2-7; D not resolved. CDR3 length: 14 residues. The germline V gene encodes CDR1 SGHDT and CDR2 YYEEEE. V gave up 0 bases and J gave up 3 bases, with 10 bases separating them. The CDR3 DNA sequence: TGTGCCAGCAGCTTGGGGCCAGCAAGCTACGAGCAGTACTTC. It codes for CASSLGPASYEQYF. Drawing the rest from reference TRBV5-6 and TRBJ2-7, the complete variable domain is DAGVTQSPTHLIKTRGQQVTLRCSPKSGHDTVSWYQQALGQGPQFIFQYYEEEERQRGNFPDRFSGHQFPNYSSELNVNALLLGDSALYLCASSLGPASYEQYFGPGTRLTVT.

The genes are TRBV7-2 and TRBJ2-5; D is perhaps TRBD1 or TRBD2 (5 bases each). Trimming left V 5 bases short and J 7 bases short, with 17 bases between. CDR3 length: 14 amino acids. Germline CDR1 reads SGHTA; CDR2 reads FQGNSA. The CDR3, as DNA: TGTGCCAGCAGCCAAGGGGACGTTCGAGGGACCCAGTACTTC. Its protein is CASSQGDVRGTQYF.

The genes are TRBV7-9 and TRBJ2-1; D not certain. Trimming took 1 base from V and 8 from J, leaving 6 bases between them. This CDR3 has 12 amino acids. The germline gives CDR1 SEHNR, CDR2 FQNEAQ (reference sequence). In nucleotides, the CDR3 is TGTGCCAGCAGCTTAGGATTCCATGAGCAGTTCTTC. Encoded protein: CASSLGFHEQFF. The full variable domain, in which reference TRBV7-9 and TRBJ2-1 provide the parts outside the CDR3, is DTGVSQNPRHKITKRGQNVTFRCDPISEHNRLYWYRQTLGQGPEFLTYFQNEAQLEKSRLLSDRFSAERPKGSFSTLEIQRTEQGDSAMYLCASSLGFHEQFFGPGTRLTVL.